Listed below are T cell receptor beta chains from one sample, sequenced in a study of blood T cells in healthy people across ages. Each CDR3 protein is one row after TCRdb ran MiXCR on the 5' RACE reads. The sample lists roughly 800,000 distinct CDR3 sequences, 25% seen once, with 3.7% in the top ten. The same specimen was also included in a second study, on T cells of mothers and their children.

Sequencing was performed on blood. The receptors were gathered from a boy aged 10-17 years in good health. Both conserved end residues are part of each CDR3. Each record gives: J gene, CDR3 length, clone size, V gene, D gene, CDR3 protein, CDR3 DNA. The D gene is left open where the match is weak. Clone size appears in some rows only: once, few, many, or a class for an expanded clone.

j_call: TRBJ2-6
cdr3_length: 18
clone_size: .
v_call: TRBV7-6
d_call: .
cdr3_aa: CASSPGSIRGAGANVLTF
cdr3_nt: TGTGCCAGCAGCCCGGGATCAATCCGGGGGGCCGGGGCCAACGTCCTGACTTTC

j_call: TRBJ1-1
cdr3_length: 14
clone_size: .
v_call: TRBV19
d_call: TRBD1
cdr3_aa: CASSIETGDTEAFF
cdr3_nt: TGTGCCAGTAGTATAGAGACAGGGGACACTGAAGCTTTCTTT

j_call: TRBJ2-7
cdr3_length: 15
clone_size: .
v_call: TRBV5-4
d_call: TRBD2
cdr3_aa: CASSLAGGRAYEQYF
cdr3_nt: TGTGCCAGCAGCTTGGCCGGCGGGAGGGCCTACGAGCAGTACTTC

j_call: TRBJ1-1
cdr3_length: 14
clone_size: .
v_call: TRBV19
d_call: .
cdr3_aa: CASSRGRTGTEAFF
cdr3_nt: TGTGCCAGTAGTAGAGGACGGACGGGGACTGAAGCTTTCTTT

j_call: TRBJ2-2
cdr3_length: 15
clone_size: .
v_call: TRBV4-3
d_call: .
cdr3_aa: CAGSQVKHGTGELFF
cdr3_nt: TGCGCCGGCAGCCAAGTTAAGCACGGAACCGGGGAGCTGTTTTTT

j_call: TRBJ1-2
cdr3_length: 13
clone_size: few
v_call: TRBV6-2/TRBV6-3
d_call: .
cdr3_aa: CASSYLPGDGYTF
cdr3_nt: TGTGCCAGCAGTTACCTTCCAGGGGACGGCTACACCTTC

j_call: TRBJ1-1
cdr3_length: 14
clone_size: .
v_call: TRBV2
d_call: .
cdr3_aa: CASSIEGQNTEAFF
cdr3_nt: TGTGCCAGCAGCATTGAGGGACAGAACACTGAAGCTTTCTTT

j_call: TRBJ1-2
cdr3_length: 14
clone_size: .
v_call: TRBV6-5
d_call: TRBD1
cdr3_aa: CASRKTGANGGYTF
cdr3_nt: TGTGCCAGCAGAAAGACAGGGGCAAACGGTGGCTACACCTTC

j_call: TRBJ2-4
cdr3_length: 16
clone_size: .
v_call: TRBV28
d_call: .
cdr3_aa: CASSLLDSLAKNIQYF
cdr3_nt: TGTGCCAGCAGTTTACTGGACTCGCTAGCCAAAAACATTCAGTACTTC

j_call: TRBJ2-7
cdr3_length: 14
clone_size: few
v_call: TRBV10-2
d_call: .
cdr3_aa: CASSDLAPYYEQYF
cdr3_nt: TGCGCCAGCAGTGATTTAGCTCCCTACTACGAGCAGTACTTC

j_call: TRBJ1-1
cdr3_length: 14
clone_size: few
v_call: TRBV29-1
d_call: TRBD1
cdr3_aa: CSVNRGSGGTEAFF
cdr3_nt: TGCAGCGTAAACAGGGGCTCGGGGGGAACTGAAGCTTTCTTT

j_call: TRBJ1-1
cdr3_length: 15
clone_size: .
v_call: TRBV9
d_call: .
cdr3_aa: CASSVSGSMNTEAFF
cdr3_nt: TGTGCCAGCAGCGTCTCCGGTTCCATGAACACTGAAGCTTTCTTT

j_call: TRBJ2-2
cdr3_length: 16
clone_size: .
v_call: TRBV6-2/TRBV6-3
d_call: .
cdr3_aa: CASIPLGGPDTGELFF
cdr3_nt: TGTGCCAGCATCCCCCTCGGCGGCCCGGACACCGGGGAGCTGTTTTTT

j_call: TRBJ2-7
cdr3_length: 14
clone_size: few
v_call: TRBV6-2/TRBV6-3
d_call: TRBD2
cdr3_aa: CASRGLAVSYEQYF
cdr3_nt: TGTGCCAGCCGGGGACTAGCGGTGTCCTACGAGCAGTACTTC

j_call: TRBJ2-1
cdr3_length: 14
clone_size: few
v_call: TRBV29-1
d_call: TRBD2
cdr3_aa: CSVFGRELYNEQFF
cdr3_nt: TGCAGCGTTTTTGGGCGGGAGCTCTACAATGAGCAGTTCTTC